Listed below are T cell receptor beta chains from one sample, sequenced in a study of OX40 agonist ivuxolimab in advanced cancers. Data came from immunoSEQ multiplex PCR; TCRdb stores just in-frame clones and leaves some out. Among about 41,000 clones listed, over 75% were seen once. Here the sequenced sample was CD4+ or CD8+ T cells sorted from blood, taken in a trial of the OX40 agonist ivuxolimab. All receptors come from an adult with an advanced solid tumor such as melanoma, head and neck, liver or kidney cancer. The CDR3 runs from the conserved cysteine through the conserved F or W. Each record gives: clone size, D gene, J gene, V gene, CDR3 protein, CDR3 DNA. D genes are given only for firm matches. The listing skips clone size in some rows; elsewhere it reads once, few, many or a size class.

clone_size: -; d_call: -; j_call: TRBJ2-5; v_call: TRBV5-1; cdr3_aa: CASSVQGQETQYF; cdr3_nt: TGCGCCAGCAGTGTGCAGGGGCAAGAGACCCAGTACTTC
clone_size: few; d_call: -; j_call: TRBJ2-3; v_call: TRBV11-3; cdr3_aa: CASSLHRDGSTDTQYF; cdr3_nt: TGTGCCAGCAGCTTACATCGGGACGGGAGCACAGATACGCAGTATTTT
clone_size: -; d_call: -; j_call: TRBJ2-7; v_call: TRBV11-3; cdr3_aa: CASSLPGTYEQYF; cdr3_nt: TGTGCCAGCAGCCTTCCGGGGACCTACGAGCAGTACTTC
clone_size: -; d_call: -; j_call: TRBJ2-7; v_call: TRBV4-1; cdr3_aa: CASSQDGVMSTQYF; cdr3_nt: TGCGCCAGCAGCCAAGACGGGGTTATGAGCACGCAGTACTTC
clone_size: -; d_call: -; j_call: TRBJ2-6; v_call: TRBV5-1; cdr3_aa: CASTTRSGANVLTF; cdr3_nt: TGCGCCAGCACCACCCGCTCTGGGGCCAACGTCCTGACTTTC
clone_size: few; d_call: -; j_call: TRBJ1-1; v_call: TRBV7-6; cdr3_aa: CASSSVNVGTEAFF; cdr3_nt: TGTGCCAGCAGCTCCGTCAACGTAGGGACTGAAGCTTTCTTT
clone_size: -; d_call: -; j_call: TRBJ1-2; v_call: TRBV15; cdr3_aa: CATSREARANYGYTF; cdr3_nt: TGTGCCACCAGCAGAGAGGCCAGAGCTAACTATGGCTACACCTTC
clone_size: -; d_call: TRBD1; j_call: TRBJ1-1; v_call: TRBV18; cdr3_aa: CASSPPGGLRVMNTEAFF; cdr3_nt: TGTGCCAGCTCACCCCCAGGGGGTCTCAGAGTCATGAACACTGAAGCTTTCTTT
clone_size: -; d_call: -; j_call: TRBJ2-2; v_call: TRBV11-3; cdr3_aa: CASSLKAGELFF; cdr3_nt: TGTGCCAGCAGCTTGAAAGCCGGGGAGCTGTTTTTT
clone_size: -; d_call: -; j_call: TRBJ1-2; v_call: TRBV6-5; cdr3_aa: CASSYSSVGSGYTF; cdr3_nt: TGTGCCAGCAGTTACTCGAGTGTGGGCAGTGGCTACACCTTC
clone_size: -; d_call: TRBD1; j_call: TRBJ2-1; v_call: TRBV18; cdr3_aa: CASSRTGVTNEQFF; cdr3_nt: TGTGCCAGCTCGCGGACAGGGGTGACGAATGAGCAGTTCTTC
clone_size: few; d_call: -; j_call: TRBJ1-2; v_call: TRBV27; cdr3_aa: CASSWAPRTDGYTF; cdr3_nt: TGTGCCAGCAGTTGGGCGCCCAGGACAGACGGCTACACCTTC
clone_size: -; d_call: -; j_call: TRBJ1-5; v_call: TRBV5-1; cdr3_aa: CASSLGQPSQPQHF; cdr3_nt: TGCGCCAGCAGCTTAGGACAGCCCAGTCAGCCCCAGCATTTT
clone_size: -; d_call: -; j_call: TRBJ1-5; v_call: TRBV9; cdr3_aa: CASGGSQPQHF; cdr3_nt: TGTGCCAGCGGGGGGAGCCAGCCCCAGCATTTT
clone_size: -; d_call: -; j_call: TRBJ2-1; v_call: TRBV6-1; cdr3_aa: CASSGGDSLANEQFF; cdr3_nt: TGTGCCAGCAGTGGGGGGGACAGTTTAGCCAATGAGCAGTTCTTC
clone_size: -; d_call: -; j_call: TRBJ2-5; v_call: TRBV5-4; cdr3_aa: CASSPSLLVGGQETQYF; cdr3_nt: TGTGCCAGCAGCCCTTCACTTCTGGTGGGAGGCCAAGAGACCCAGTACTTC
clone_size: -; d_call: -; j_call: TRBJ1-1; v_call: TRBV5-5; cdr3_aa: CASSLLWGEYTEAFF; cdr3_nt: TGTGCCAGCAGCTTGTTGTGGGGGGAGTACACTGAAGCTTTCTTT
clone_size: medium-sized; d_call: -; j_call: TRBJ1-2; v_call: TRBV7-2; cdr3_aa: CASSLGSGTYGYTF; cdr3_nt: TGTGCCAGCAGCTTAGGTTCGGGTACCTATGGCTACACCTTC
clone_size: -; d_call: -; j_call: TRBJ2-7; v_call: TRBV5-4; cdr3_aa: CASSEGVTYEQYF; cdr3_nt: TGTGCCAGCAGCGAAGGGGTGACCTACGAGCAGTACTTC
clone_size: -; d_call: TRBD1; j_call: TRBJ1-1; v_call: TRBV2; cdr3_aa: CASRGTGNTEAFF; cdr3_nt: TGTGCCAGCAGGGGGACAGGGAACACTGAAGCTTTCTTT
clone_size: -; d_call: -; j_call: TRBJ2-1; v_call: TRBV5-1; cdr3_aa: CASSMQGDFAYNEQFF; cdr3_nt: TGCGCCAGCAGCATGCAGGGGGACTTCGCCTACAATGAGCAGTTCTTC
clone_size: few; d_call: -; j_call: TRBJ1-1; v_call: TRBV9; cdr3_aa: CASSVEIMNTEAFF; cdr3_nt: TGTGCCAGCAGCGTCGAAATTATGAACACTGAAGCTTTCTTT
clone_size: -; d_call: -; j_call: TRBJ2-7; v_call: TRBV19; cdr3_aa: CASSLTGNYEQYF; cdr3_nt: TGTGCCAGTAGTTTAACAGGGAACTACGAGCAGTACTTC
clone_size: -; d_call: -; j_call: TRBJ2-1; v_call: TRBV9; cdr3_aa: CASSVSAGNEQFF; cdr3_nt: TGTGCCAGCAGCGTAAGCGCAGGGAATGAGCAGTTCTTC
clone_size: -; d_call: TRBD2; j_call: TRBJ2-1; v_call: TRBV5-1; cdr3_aa: CASSLLPSGSYNEQFF; cdr3_nt: TGCGCCAGCAGCTTGTTACCTAGCGGTTCCTACAATGAGCAGTTCTTC
clone_size: -; d_call: -; j_call: TRBJ2-2; v_call: TRBV2; cdr3_aa: CASSETGKAGELFF; cdr3_nt: TGTGCCAGCAGTGAAACGGGGAAAGCCGGGGAGCTGTTTTTT
clone_size: -; d_call: -; j_call: TRBJ2-1; v_call: TRBV5-6; cdr3_aa: CASSLSGSYNEQFF; cdr3_nt: TGTGCCAGCAGCTTGAGTGGATCCTACAATGAGCAGTTCTTC
clone_size: -; d_call: -; j_call: TRBJ1-2; v_call: TRBV19; cdr3_aa: CASTLTGSGRGYTF; cdr3_nt: TGTGCCAGTACCCTAACCGGGTCAGGAAGAGGCTACACCTTC
clone_size: few; d_call: TRBD2; j_call: TRBJ2-1; v_call: TRBV5-1; cdr3_aa: CASSLDGTSGRLPFF; cdr3_nt: TGCGCCAGCAGCTTGGATGGGACTAGCGGGAGACTCCCGTTCTTC
clone_size: -; d_call: -; j_call: TRBJ2-1; v_call: TRBV7-2; cdr3_aa: CASSLKFSGYEQFF; cdr3_nt: TGTGCCAGCAGCTTAAAATTCTCGGGGTATGAGCAGTTCTTC